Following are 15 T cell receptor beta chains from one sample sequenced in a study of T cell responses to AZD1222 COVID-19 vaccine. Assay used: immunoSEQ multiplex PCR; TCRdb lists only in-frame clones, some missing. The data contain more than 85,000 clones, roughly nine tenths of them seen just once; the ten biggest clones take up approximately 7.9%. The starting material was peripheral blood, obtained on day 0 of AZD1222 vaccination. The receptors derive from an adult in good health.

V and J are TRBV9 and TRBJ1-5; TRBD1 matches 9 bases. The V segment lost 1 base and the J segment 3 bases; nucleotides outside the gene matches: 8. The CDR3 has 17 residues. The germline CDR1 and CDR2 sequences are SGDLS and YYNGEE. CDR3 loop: CASSVPRDRVYNQPQHF. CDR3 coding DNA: TGTGCCAGCAGCGTACCGCGGGACAGGGTCTACAATCAGCCCCAGCATTTT.

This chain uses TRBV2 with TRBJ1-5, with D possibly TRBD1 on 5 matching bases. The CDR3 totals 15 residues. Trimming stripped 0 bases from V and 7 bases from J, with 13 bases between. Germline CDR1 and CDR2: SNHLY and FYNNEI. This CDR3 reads CASSEAMWGRQPQHF. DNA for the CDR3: TGTGCCAGCAGTGAAGCTATGTGGGGCCGGCAGCCCCAGCATTTT.

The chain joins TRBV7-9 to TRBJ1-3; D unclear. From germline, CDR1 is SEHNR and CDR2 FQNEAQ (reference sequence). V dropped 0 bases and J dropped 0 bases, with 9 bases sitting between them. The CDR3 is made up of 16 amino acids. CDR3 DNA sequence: TGTGCCAGCAGCTTAGCGCATGTGGGCTCTGGAAACACCATATATTTT. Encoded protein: CASSLAHVGSGNTIYF.

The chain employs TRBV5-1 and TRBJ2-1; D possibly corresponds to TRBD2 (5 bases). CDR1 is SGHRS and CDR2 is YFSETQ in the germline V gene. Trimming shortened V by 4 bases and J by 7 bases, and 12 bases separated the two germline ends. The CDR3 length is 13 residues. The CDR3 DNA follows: TGCGCCAGCAGCCCTTTGAGGGAGAATGAGCAGTTCTTC. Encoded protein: CASSPLRENEQFF.

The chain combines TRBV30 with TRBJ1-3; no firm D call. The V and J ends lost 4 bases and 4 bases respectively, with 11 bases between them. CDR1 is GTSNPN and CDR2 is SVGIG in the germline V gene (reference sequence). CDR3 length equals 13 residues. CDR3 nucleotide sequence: TGTGCCTGGAATCGAGGATTAGGAAACACCATATATTTT. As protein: CAWNRGLGNTIYF.

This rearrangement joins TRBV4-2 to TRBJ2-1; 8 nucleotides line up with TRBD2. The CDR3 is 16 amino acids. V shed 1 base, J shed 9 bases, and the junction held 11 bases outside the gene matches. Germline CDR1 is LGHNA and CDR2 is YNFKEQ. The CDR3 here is CASSQAAGTSRFEQFF. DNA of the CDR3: TGTGCCAGCAGCCAAGCCGCCGGGACTAGTCGATTTGAGCAGTTCTTC.

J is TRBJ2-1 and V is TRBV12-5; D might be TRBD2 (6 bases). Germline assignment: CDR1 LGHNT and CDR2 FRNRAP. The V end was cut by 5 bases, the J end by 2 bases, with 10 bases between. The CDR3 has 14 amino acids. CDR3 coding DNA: TGTGCTAGTGGTGGCGGGATTCCCTACAATGAGCAGTTCTTC. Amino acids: CASGGGIPYNEQFF.

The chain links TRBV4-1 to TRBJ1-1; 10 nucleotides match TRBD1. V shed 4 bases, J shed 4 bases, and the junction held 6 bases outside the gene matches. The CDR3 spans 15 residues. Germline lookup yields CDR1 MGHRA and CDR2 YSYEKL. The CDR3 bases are TGCGCCAGCAGCCCAGACAGGGGGCGGGTCACTGAAGCTTTCTTT. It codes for CASSPDRGRVTEAFF.

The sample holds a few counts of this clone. This CDR3 reads CASSQKQGTMNTEAFF. The CDR3 region has the DNA TGTGCCAGCAGCCAAAAACAGGGGACGATGAACACTGAAGCTTTCTTT. The chain uses TRBV14 and TRBJ1-1; the match to TRBD1 covers 7 bases. Germline CDR1 is SGHDN and CDR2 is FVKESK. The J segment lost 0 bases and the V segment lost 2 bases, leaving 6 bases of the junction unmatched. CDR3 length: 16 amino acids.

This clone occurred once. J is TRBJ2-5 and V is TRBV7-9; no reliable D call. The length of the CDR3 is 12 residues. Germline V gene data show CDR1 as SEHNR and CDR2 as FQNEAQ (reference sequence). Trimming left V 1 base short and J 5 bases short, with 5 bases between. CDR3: CASSLVFETQYF. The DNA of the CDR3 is TGTGCCAGCAGCTTAGTTTTCGAGACCCAGTACTTC.

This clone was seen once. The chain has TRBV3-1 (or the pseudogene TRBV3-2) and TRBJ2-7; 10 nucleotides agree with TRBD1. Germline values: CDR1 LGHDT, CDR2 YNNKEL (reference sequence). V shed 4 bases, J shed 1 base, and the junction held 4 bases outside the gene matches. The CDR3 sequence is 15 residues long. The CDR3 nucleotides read TGTGCCAGCAGCCTCGGGGACAGGGGATCCTACGAGCAGTACTTC. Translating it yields CASSLGDRGSYEQYF.

CDR3 protein: CASSKEVRDNSYEQYF. In DNA, the CDR3 is TGTGCCAGCAGCAAAGAAGTGCGGGACAACTCCTACGAGCAGTACTTC. This chain connects TRBV21-1 to TRBJ2-7. TRBV21-1 is assigned pseudogene status. The CDR3 spans 16 residues.

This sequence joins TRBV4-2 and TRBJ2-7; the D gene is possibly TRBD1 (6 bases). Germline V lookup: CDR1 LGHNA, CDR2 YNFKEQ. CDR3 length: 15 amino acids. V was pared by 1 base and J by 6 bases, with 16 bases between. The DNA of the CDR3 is TGTGCCAGCAGCCAAGGCCCTCAGGGGACCTCCGAGCAGTACTTC. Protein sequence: CASSQGPQGTSEQYF.

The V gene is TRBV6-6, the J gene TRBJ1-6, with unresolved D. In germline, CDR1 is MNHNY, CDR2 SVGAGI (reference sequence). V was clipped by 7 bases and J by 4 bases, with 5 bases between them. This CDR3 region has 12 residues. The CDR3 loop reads CASNQYNSPLHF. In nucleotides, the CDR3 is TGTGCCAGCAACCAATATAATTCACCCCTCCACTTT.

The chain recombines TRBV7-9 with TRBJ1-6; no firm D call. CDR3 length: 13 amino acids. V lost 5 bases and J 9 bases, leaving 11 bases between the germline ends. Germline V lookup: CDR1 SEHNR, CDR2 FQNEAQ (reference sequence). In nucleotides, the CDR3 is TGTGCCAGCAGCCGAGGACGGTCTTCACCCCTCCACTTT. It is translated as CASSRGRSSPLHF.